This entry lists 12 T cell receptor beta chains sequenced from one sample in a study of cytomegalovirus exposure and HLA in healthy donors. 13 Jbeta primers and 60 Vbeta primers were used for the PCR. Generated by immunoSEQ multiplex PCR, the TCRdb table keeps only in-frame clones and is missing some. Among 200,000 or so clones listed, around 86% were seen once. Sequencing used PBMCs. The receptors shown here come from a woman aged 18-29 years in good health and CMV-seronegative.

CDR3 residues: CAWSVQGGWNTEAFF. CDR3 bases: TGTGCCTGGAGTGTACAAGGGGGCTGGAACACTGAAGCTTTCTTT. The V gene is TRBV30, the J gene TRBJ1-1; 7 bases fit TRBD1. CDR1 is GTSNPN, CDR2 SVGIG, per germline (reference sequence). The CDR3 loop spans 15 amino acids. The trim removed 0 bases at V and 1 base at J, leaving 5 bases unmatched. Full variable domain (rest looked up from reference TRBV30 and TRBJ1-1): SQTIHQWPATLVQPVGSPLSLECTVEGTSNPNLYWYRQAAGRGLQLLFYSVGIGQISSEVPQNLSASRPQDRQFILSSKKLLLSDSGFYLCAWSVQGGWNTEAFFGQGTRLTVV.

The chain links TRBV27 to TRBJ2-2, with TRBD1 identical over 7 bases. This CDR3 contains 14 residues. Losses at the gene ends were 6 bases for V and 6 bases for J; bases not matched to a gene: 7. Per the germline V gene, CDR1 is MNHEY and CDR2 is SMNVEV (reference sequence). Here the CDR3 reads CASSSGQVAGELFF. In DNA, the CDR3 is TGTGCCAGCAGCTCCGGACAGGTCGCCGGGGAGCTGTTTTTT.

This chain uses TRBV7-2 with TRBJ2-7; D perhaps matches TRBD2 (6 bases). V dropped 0 bases and J dropped 0 bases, with 12 bases sitting between them. Germline loops: CDR1 SGHTA, CDR2 FQGNSA. The CDR3 contains 16 residues. CDR3 loop: CASSLASGRLSYEQYF. CDR3 nucleotide sequence: TGTGCCAGCAGCTTAGCCAGCGGGCGCCTCTCCTACGAGCAGTACTTC.

This clone has just one count. The genes are TRBV7-6 and TRBJ2-3; TRBD2 matches at 8 bases. The trim removed 0 bases at V and 0 bases at J, leaving 11 bases unmatched. This CDR3 spans 19 amino acids. The germline CDR1 and CDR2 sequences are SGHVS and FNYEAQ. CDR3 in amino acids: CASSLAPLGTRASTDTQYF. The CDR3 nucleotides read TGTGCCAGCAGCTTAGCGCCGCTCGGGACTAGAGCTAGCACAGATACGCAGTATTTT.

This chain links TRBV7-3 with TRBJ2-2; possible D gene TRBD1, 5 bases. Germline CDR1 and CDR2: SGHTA and FQGTGA. This CDR3 region has 17 residues. The ends were cut back, 0 bases at V and 3 bases at J, with 14 bases in the middle. CDR3 nucleotide sequence: TGTGCCAGCAGCTTAACGTCGGACACCGGATACACCGGGGAGCTGTTTTTT. This encodes CASSLTSDTGYTGELFF. Filled out from reference TRBV7-3 and TRBJ2-2, the complete variable domain reads GAGVSQTPSNKVTEKGKYVELRCDPISGHTALYWYRQSLGQGPEFLIYFQGTGAADDSGLPNDRFFAVRPEGSVSTLKIQRTERGDSAVYLCASSLTSDTGYTGELFFGEGSRLTVL.

About this clone itself: Within the sample, other DNA sequences also encode this same CDR3. J is TRBJ1-3 and V is TRBV7-8; D not certain. Germline-derived CDR1 and CDR2 are SGHVS and FQNEAQ. This CDR3 contains 16 residues. V gave up 3 bases and J gave up 6 bases, with 18 bases separating them. This CDR3 reads CASSFLLSPVENTIYF. The DNA of the CDR3 is TGTGCCAGCAGCTTTTTACTTTCCCCGGTTGAAAACACCATATATTTT.

The V and J genes are TRBV27 and TRBJ2-7; 8 positions agree with TRBD2. With 5 bases clipped from V and 6 bases from J, the junction kept 6 bases outside the gene matches. There are 13 residues in the CDR3. Germline CDR1 MNHEY, CDR2 SMNVEV (reference sequence). The CDR3 region is CASSPRLASEQYF. CDR3 coding DNA: TGTGCCAGCAGTCCACGACTAGCGAGCGAGCAGTACTTC.

This clone was found a few times. The V call is TRBV4-1, the J call TRBJ2-1; D perhaps matches TRBD2 (6 bases). V gave up 1 base and J gave up 2 bases, with 15 bases separating them. The length of the CDR3 is 17 residues. Germline V gene lookup returns CDR1 MGHRA and CDR2 YSYEKL. CDR3 residues: CASSQADLTGAYNEQFF. CDR3 bases: TGCGCCAGCAGCCAAGCGGATCTAACGGGGGCCTACAATGAGCAGTTCTTC.

Details on this clone: The sample has other DNA sequences that encode this CDR3 too. The chain joins TRBV15 to TRBJ2-5, with TRBD1 identical over 7 bases. In germline, CDR1 is LNHNV, CDR2 YYDKDF (reference sequence). Trimming removed 9 bases from V and 2 bases from J; junction bases left unmatched: 9. The CDR3 is 14 amino acids. CDR3 region: CATSLPGGQETQYF. CDR3 in DNA: TGTGCCACTAGCCTCCCAGGGGGACAAGAGACCCAGTACTTC. The complete variable domain, with remaining parts taken from reference TRBV15 and TRBJ2-5, reads DAMVIQNPRYQVTQFGKPVTLSCSQTLNHNVMYWYQQKSSQAPKLLFHYYDKDFNNEADTPDNFQSRRPNTSFCFLDIRSPGLGDTAMYLCATSLPGGQETQYFGPGTRLLVL.

This sequence joins TRBV27 and TRBJ1-2, with 9 bases matching TRBD1. The CDR3 runs to 16 residues. Germline lookup yields CDR1 MNHEY and CDR2 SMNVEV (reference sequence). The V gene end was trimmed by 3 bases and the J gene end by 3 bases; junction bases not matched to a gene: 8. CDR3: CASSFSTGGIHYGYTF. CDR3 coding DNA: TGTGCCAGCAGTTTTTCTACAGGGGGCATCCACTATGGCTACACCTTC.

This clone showed up just a few times. The rearrangement joins TRBV6-5 to TRBJ1-6, with D possibly matching TRBD1 (6 bases). Germline V CDR1 and CDR2: MNHEY, SVGAGI. There are 16 residues in the CDR3. Trimming cost V 4 bases and J 5 bases, with 15 bases left between them. This chain's CDR3 is CASSSRTVFNNSPLHF. The CDR3 DNA is TGTGCCAGCAGTTCTCGGACAGTCTTTAATAATTCACCCCTCCACTTT.

This chain links TRBV27 with TRBJ1-5; possibly TRBD1 for D (5 bases). Germline CDR1 is MNHEY and CDR2 is SMNVEV (reference sequence). This CDR3 has 14 amino acids. The V end lost 6 bases, the J end lost 9 bases, and 18 bases lay between the germline ends. CDR3 coding DNA: TGTGCCAGCAGGTTGGTCGGGGGTTCACCGCCCCAGCATTTT. Protein product: CASRLVGGSPPQHF.